Presented here are 26 T cell receptor beta chains from one specimen sequenced in a study of blood T cell repertoires in COVID-19. Repertoires were generated with immunoSEQ multiplex PCR, while TCRdb's copy carries only in-frame clones and drops some. The sample has a few hundred thousand clones, 75% to 95% seen once. Sequencing used peripheral blood. All receptors come from a woman aged 30 to 39 with COVID-19, enrolled during active disease.

The chain is built from TRBV6-1 and TRBJ2-2; 7 nucleotides agree with TRBD2. The CDR3 extends over 18 amino acids. V was pared by 3 bases and J by 7 bases, with 17 bases of the junction left unmatched. Germline CDR1 reads MNHNS; CDR2 reads SASEGT. CDR3 residues: CASSEPLGWREKDGELFF. The DNA of the CDR3 is TGTGCCAGCAGTGAGCCCCTGGGTTGGCGGGAGAAGGACGGGGAGCTGTTTTTT.

This sequence joins TRBV28 and TRBJ2-2; 7 bases map to TRBD2. This CDR3 is 15 amino acids long. The V gene's germline CDR1 is MDHEN and CDR2 SYDVKM. V lost 6 bases to trimming and J lost 1 base; unmatched junction nucleotides: 5. CDR3 coding DNA: TGTGCCAGCAGCCCCCCTAGCGGGAACACCGGGGAGCTGTTTTTT. This encodes CASSPPSGNTGELFF.

V gene TRBV11-2 combines with J gene TRBJ2-1; TRBD2 matches 11 bases. Germline loops: CDR1 SGHAT, CDR2 FQNNGV. The CDR3 extends over 17 amino acids. Trimming removed 4 bases from V and 7 bases from J; junction bases left unmatched: 12. The CDR3 nucleotides are TGTGCCAGCAGCTGGGGGGTCGGGACTAGCGGAGGGAATGAGCAGTTCTTC. It specifies CASSWGVGTSGGNEQFF.

The rearrangement joins TRBV11-2 to TRBJ2-7; 9 positions match TRBD2. The CDR3 is made up of 16 amino acids. Germline V gene lookup returns CDR1 SGHAT and CDR2 FQNNGV. With V trimmed by 1 base and J by 5 bases, 9 bases remained unmatched. CDR3 protein: CASSLGVGTSIHEQYF. In DNA form, the CDR3 reads TGTGCCAGCAGCTTAGGGGTGGGGACTAGCATCCACGAGCAGTACTTC.

The chain recombines TRBV9 with TRBJ2-5; 8 nucleotides align to TRBD2. The CDR3 consists of 15 residues. Germline V gives CDR1 SGDLS, CDR2 YYNGEE. V was pared by 6 bases and J by 2 bases, with 9 bases of the junction left unmatched. CDR3 sequence reads: CASNTGGGSQETQYF. The CDR3 coding sequence is TGTGCCAGCAACACCGGGGGGGGCAGTCAAGAGACCCAGTACTTC.

The chain recombines TRBV15 with TRBJ2-1; tentatively, D is TRBD2 (5 bases). The ends were cut back, 8 bases at V and 0 bases at J, with 5 bases in the middle. The CDR3 sequence is 12 residues long. Germline V gives CDR1 LNHNV, CDR2 YYDKDF (reference sequence). As DNA, the CDR3 is TGTGCCACCGCGGGCTCCTACAATGAGCAGTTCTTC. It yields the protein CATAGSYNEQFF.

The V call is TRBV6-5, the J call TRBJ2-7; a possible D gene is TRBD1 (6 bases). Trimming took off 8 bases at V and 0 bases at J, with 11 bases between the two ends. The length of the CDR3 is 13 residues. Germline values: CDR1 MNHEY, CDR2 SVGAGI. The CDR3 DNA is TGTGCCAGCTCCTGGGACAACTCCTACGAGCAGTACTTC. Protein product: CASSWDNSYEQYF.

The chain is built from TRBV14 and TRBJ1-4; 10 nucleotides agree with TRBD1. The V and J ends lost 3 bases and 3 bases, in that order; junction bases with no gene match: 4. The CDR3 loop spans 16 amino acids. Germline CDR1 reads SGHDN; CDR2 reads FVKESK. The CDR3 DNA sequence: TGTGCCAGCAGCCAGACAGGGGGCGAGGCTAATGAAAAACTGTTTTTT. Translating gives CASSQTGGEANEKLFF. Full variable domain (outside the CDR3, taken from reference TRBV14 and TRBJ1-4): EAGVTQFPSHSVIEKGQTVTLRCDPISGHDNLYWYRRVMGKEIKFLLHFVKESKQDESGMPNNRFLAERTGGTYSTLKVQPAELEDSGVYFCASSQTGGEANEKLFFGSGTQLSVL.

This clone was observed a single time. The genes are TRBV11-2 and TRBJ1-5; D uncertain. The CDR3 sequence is 13 residues long. V shed 5 bases and J shed 4 bases, with 9 bases lying between them. Germline V lookup: CDR1 SGHAT, CDR2 FQNNGV. CDR3 sequence: CASSPFVNQPQHF. The CDR3 bases are TGTGCCAGCAGCCCTTTTGTAAATCAGCCCCAGCATTTT.

The chain carries TRBV6-5 and TRBJ2-5, with D possibly being TRBD1 (7 bases). CDR3 size: 15 residues. Trimming pared 3 bases from V and 0 bases from J, leaving 11 bases between. Germline V gives CDR1 MNHEY, CDR2 SVGAGI. The CDR3 DNA is TGTGCCAGCAGTTATTCAGGGGGGTACCAAGAGACCCAGTACTTC. It encodes CASSYSGGYQETQYF.

This rearrangement joins TRBV28 to TRBJ1-2; the match to TRBD1 covers 8 bases. The CDR3 contains 16 residues. V lost 6 bases and J lost 5; bases outside the gene matches: 14. CDR1 and CDR2 from the germline V gene are MDHEN and SYDVKM. The CDR3: CASSSPRAGGRYGYTF. The CDR3, as DNA: TGTGCCAGCAGCTCCCCCAGAGCAGGGGGCAGGTATGGCTACACCTTC.

With regard to this clone: At the DNA level, this CDR3 is encoded by other sequences in the same sample as well. The chain recombines TRBV7-2 with TRBJ2-3; D is unclear. Germline V gene data show CDR1 as SGHTA and CDR2 as FQGNSA. The CDR3 is 14 residues long. V lost 1 base and J 1 base, leaving 6 bases between the germline ends. The DNA of the CDR3 is TGTGCCAGCAGCTTAGGGAGTGGCACAGATACGCAGTATTTT. Amino acids: CASSLGSGTDTQYF. The full variable domain, rest sourced from reference TRBV7-2 and TRBJ2-3, is GAGVSQSPSNKVTEKGKDVELRCDPISGHTALYWYRQSLGQGLEFLIYFQGNSAPDKSGLPSDRFSAERTGGSVSTLTIQRTQQEDSAVYLCASSLGSGTDTQYFGPGTRLTVL.

The rearrangement uses TRBV4-2 and TRBJ1-2, with 8 bases aligning to TRBD1. Germline-derived CDR1 and CDR2 are LGHNA and YNFKEQ. The CDR3 sequence is 15 residues long. V was clipped by 4 bases and J by 5 bases; unmatched bases: 9. CDR3 sequence (DNA): TGTGCCAGCAGCCGCCCGACAGGGGAGAGGTATGGCTACACCTTC. Protein product: CASSRPTGERYGYTF.

The chain joins TRBV29-1 to TRBJ2-7; 7 bases are a match to TRBD1. CDR3 size: 12 residues. The trim removed 1 base at V and 4 bases at J, leaving 1 base unmatched. Germline V gene data show CDR1 as SQVTM and CDR2 as ANQGSEA. The CDR3 protein is CSVEVRGYEQYF. The DNA for the CDR3 is TGCAGCGTTGAAGTCAGGGGGTACGAGCAGTACTTC.

V is TRBV2 and J is TRBJ2-7; 9 bases line up with TRBD1. Looked up from germline, CDR1 is SNHLY and CDR2 is FYNNEI. The CDR3 runs 14 residues. J gave up 4 bases and V 7 bases, and 8 bases lay outside the gene matches. CDR3 amino acids: CASIDDRGKYEQYF. As DNA, the CDR3 is TGTGCCAGCATTGATGACAGGGGGAAGTACGAGCAGTACTTC.

The gene calls are TRBV6-4 and TRBJ1-1, with 7 bases that match TRBD1. Germline V gene lookup returns CDR1 MRHNA and CDR2 SNTAGT. V dropped 8 bases and J dropped 0; count of bases not matched to a gene: 3. This CDR3 is 13 amino acids long. The CDR3 is CASSTGLNTEAFF. In DNA form, the CDR3 reads TGTGCCAGCTCGACAGGGTTGAACACTGAAGCTTTCTTT.

The chain carries TRBV7-9 and TRBJ2-3; possible D gene TRBD1, 6 bases. CDR1 and CDR2 from the germline V gene are SEHNR and FQNEAQ (reference sequence). Deletions cut 6 bases from V and 4 bases from J, with 14 bases between. The length of the CDR3 is 14 residues. This chain's CDR3 is CASRRLGAADTQYF. The CDR3 nucleotides are TGTGCCAGCAGGAGGTTGGGGGCGGCAGATACGCAGTATTTT. The whole variable domain, filled in from reference TRBV7-9 and TRBJ2-3, reads DTGVSQNPRHKITKRGQNVTFRCDPISEHNRLYWYRQTLGQGPEFLTYFQNEAQLEKSRLLSDRFSAERPKGSFSTLEIQRTEQGDSAMYLCASRRLGAADTQYFGPGTRLTVL.

The chain uses TRBV7-9 and TRBJ2-2; TRBD2 matches at 8 bases. Losses at the gene ends were 5 bases for V and 3 bases for J; bases not matched to a gene: 14. From germline, CDR1 is SEHNR and CDR2 FQNEAQ (reference sequence). The CDR3 extends over 18 amino acids. The chain's CDR3 is CASSLTGLGLGYTGELFF. The CDR3 DNA sequence: TGTGCCAGCAGCCTGACAGGTTTGGGACTAGGTTACACCGGGGAGCTGTTTTTT.

This chain uses TRBV6-6 with TRBJ1-5; D gene unclear. The germline V gene has CDR1 MNHNY and CDR2 SVGAGI (reference sequence). The CDR3 is 13 amino acids. The ends were cut back, 7 bases at V and 5 bases at J, with 12 bases in the middle. CDR3 DNA: TGTGCCAGCAAGGCCCTGGGAGATCAGCCCCAGCATTTT. It is translated as CASKALGDQPQHF.

The rearrangement uses TRBV11-3 and TRBJ2-1; 8 positions match TRBD2. Losses at the gene ends were 5 bases for V and 4 bases for J; bases not matched to a gene: 10. There are 16 residues in the CDR3. Germline V gene data show CDR1 as SGHNT and CDR2 as YENEEA. The CDR3 here is CASSPGGSGVYNEQFF. CDR3 bases: TGTGCCAGCAGCCCTGGGGGTAGCGGGGTTTACAATGAGCAGTTCTTC.

The CDR3 reads CASSFGGGNRVDTQYF. CDR3 nucleotide sequence: TGTGCCAGCAGTTTTGGGGGGGGCAATCGGGTAGATACGCAGTATTTT. The chain employs TRBV28 and TRBJ2-3, with D possibly being TRBD2 (7 bases). The CDR3 spans 16 residues. Trimming removed 3 bases from V and 5 bases from J, with 18 bases in between. Per germline, CDR1 MDHEN and CDR2 SYDVKM.

V is TRBV2 and J is TRBJ2-3, with TRBD2 matching over 8 bases. V was pared by 0 bases and J by 7 bases, with 6 bases of the junction left unmatched. Germline V CDR1 and CDR2: SNHLY, FYNNEI. The CDR3 runs 15 residues. CDR3 amino acids: CASSEAGTRSYTQYF. CDR3 bases: TGTGCCAGCAGTGAAGCTGGGACTAGGTCATATACGCAGTATTTT.

The rearrangement uses TRBV18 and TRBJ1-2, with D maybe TRBD1 (5 bases). The CDR3 extends over 15 amino acids. Germline values: CDR1 KGHSH, CDR2 LQKENI. V was shortened by 1 base and J by 0 bases, with 9 bases between the two germline ends. CDR3 sequence reads: CASSPRGGANYGYTF. The DNA for the CDR3 is TGTGCCAGCTCACCACGGGGGGGAGCTAACTATGGCTACACCTTC. Based on the CDR3 plus reference TRBV18 and TRBJ1-2, the full variable domain is NAGVMQNPRHLVRRRGQEARLRCSPMKGHSHVYWYRQLPEEGLKFMVYLQKENIIDESGMPKERFSAEFPKEGPSILRIQQVVRGDSAAYFCASSPRGGANYGYTFGSGTRLTVV.

The chain is built from TRBV11-2 and TRBJ2-7, with D possibly TRBD2 on 6 matching bases. This CDR3 has 15 residues. Germline values: CDR1 SGHAT, CDR2 FQNNGV. Trimming took off 2 bases at V and 3 bases at J, with 14 bases between the two ends. In DNA, the CDR3 is TGTGCCAGCAGCTTAAGGCTAGCGAGTGACTACGAGCAGTACTTC. Amino acid sequence: CASSLRLASDYEQYF.

In regard to this clone: Other DNA sequences from this sample encode an identical CDR3 as well. This chain uses TRBV5-1 with TRBJ1-1; TRBD1 aligns across 7 bases. CDR1 is SGHRS and CDR2 is YFSETQ in the germline V gene. The CDR3 is made up of 13 amino acids. Unmatched junction bases numbered 2, after V lost 5 bases and J lost 1 base. The CDR3 is CASSQGGNTEAFF. The DNA of the CDR3 is TGCGCCAGCAGTCAGGGGGGGAACACTGAAGCTTTCTTT.

The chain links TRBV4-1 to TRBJ2-7, with D perhaps matching TRBD1 (6 bases). This CDR3 spans 14 amino acids. The V gene lost 2 bases and the J gene lost 4 bases, with 12 bases spanning the gap. Germline CDR1 MGHRA, CDR2 YSYEKL. Written as DNA, the CDR3 is TGCGCCAGCAGCCAACAAATACAGGGTTACGAGCAGTACTTC. Translated: CASSQQIQGYEQYF.